This T cell receptor (beta chain) appears in the sequencing data of a study of human T cells and chemical hapten exposure. This clonotype was counted at least ten times. What it binds is unknown. Study results and caveats: Expanded TCRs showed more large CDR3 clusters than pre-sensitization or healthy control sets. TCRs exceeding 1 in 1000 frequency stayed unchanged with DPC sensitization.

This sample's time point: pre-sensitization, week 0. Stated treatment: therapeutic diphenylcyclopropenone sensitization with weekly scalp DPC. The CDR3 is 16 residues long. Germline trimming cut 5 bases from V and 1 base from J; bases unmatched to any gene: 4. Germline V gene sequence: CDR1 SGHVS, CDR2 FQNEAQ. One entry per CDR3 protein, called by TCRdb with MiXCR from the RACE reads. The profile shows approximately 320,000 distinct CDR3 sequences, roughly 6% of them singletons. The rearrangement joins TRBV7-8 to TRBJ2-2; 10 bases line up with TRBD2. The specimen was whole blood, collected in connection with sensitization to the hapten diphenylcyclopropenone (DPC). The TCR comes from a young woman with alopecia areata. Some clones in this sample may be carry-over from other donors' samples. CDR3 in amino acids: CASSTTSGVNTGELFF. The CDR3, as DNA: TGTGCCAGCAGCACCACTAGCGGGGTGAACACCGGGGAGCTGTTTTTT.